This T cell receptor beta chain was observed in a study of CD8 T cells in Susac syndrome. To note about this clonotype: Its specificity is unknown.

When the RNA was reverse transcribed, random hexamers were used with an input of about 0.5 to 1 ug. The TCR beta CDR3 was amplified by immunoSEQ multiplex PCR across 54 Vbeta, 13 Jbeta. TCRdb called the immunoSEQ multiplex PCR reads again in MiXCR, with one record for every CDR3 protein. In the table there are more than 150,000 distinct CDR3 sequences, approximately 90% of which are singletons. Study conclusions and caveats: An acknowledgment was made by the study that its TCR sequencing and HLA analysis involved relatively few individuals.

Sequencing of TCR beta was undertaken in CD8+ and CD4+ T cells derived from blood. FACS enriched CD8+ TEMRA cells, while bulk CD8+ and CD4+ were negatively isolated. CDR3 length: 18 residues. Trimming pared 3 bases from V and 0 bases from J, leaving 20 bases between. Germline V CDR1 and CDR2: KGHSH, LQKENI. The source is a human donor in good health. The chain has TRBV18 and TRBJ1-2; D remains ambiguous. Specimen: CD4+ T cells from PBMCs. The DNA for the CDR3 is TGTGCCAGCTCACCTTTGTATGGCAGCGAGACAACTAACTATGGCTACACCTTC. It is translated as CASSPLYGSETTNYGYTF.